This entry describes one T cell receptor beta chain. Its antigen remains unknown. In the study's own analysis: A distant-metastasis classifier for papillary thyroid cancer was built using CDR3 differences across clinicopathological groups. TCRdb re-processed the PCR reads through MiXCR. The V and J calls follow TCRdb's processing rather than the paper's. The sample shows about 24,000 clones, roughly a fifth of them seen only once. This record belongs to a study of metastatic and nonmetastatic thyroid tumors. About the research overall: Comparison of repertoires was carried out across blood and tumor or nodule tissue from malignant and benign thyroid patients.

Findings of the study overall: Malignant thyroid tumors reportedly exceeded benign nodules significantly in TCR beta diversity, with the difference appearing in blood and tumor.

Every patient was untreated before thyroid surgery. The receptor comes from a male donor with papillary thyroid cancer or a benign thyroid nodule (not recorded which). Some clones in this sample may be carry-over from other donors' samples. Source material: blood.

CDR3 DNA sequence: TGTGCCAGCAGCCGAGGGACTAGCGGGGGGTACAATGAGCAGTTCTTC. It is translated as CASSRGTSGGYNEQFF. The rearrangement joins TRBV11-1 to TRBJ2-1; 15 bases map to TRBD2. Germline lookup yields CDR1 SGHAT and CDR2 FQDESV (reference sequence). The CDR3 is 16 residues long. V lost 5 bases, J lost 4 bases, and 3 bases stayed unmatched.